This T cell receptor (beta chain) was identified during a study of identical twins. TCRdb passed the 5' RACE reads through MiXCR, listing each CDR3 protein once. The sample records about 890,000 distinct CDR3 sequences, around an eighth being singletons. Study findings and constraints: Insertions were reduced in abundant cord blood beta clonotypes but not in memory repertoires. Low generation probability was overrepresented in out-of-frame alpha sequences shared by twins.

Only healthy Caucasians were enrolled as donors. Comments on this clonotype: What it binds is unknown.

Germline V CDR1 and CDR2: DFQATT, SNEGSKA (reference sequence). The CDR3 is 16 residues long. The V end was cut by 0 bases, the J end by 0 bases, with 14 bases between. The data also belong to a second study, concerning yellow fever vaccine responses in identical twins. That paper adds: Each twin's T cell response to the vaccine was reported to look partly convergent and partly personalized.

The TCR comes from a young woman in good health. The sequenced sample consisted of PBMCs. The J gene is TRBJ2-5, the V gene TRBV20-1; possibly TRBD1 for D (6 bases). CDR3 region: CSAREPPGQYQETQYF. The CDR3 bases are TGCAGTGCTAGAGAACCCCCCGGACAGTACCAAGAGACCCAGTACTTC.